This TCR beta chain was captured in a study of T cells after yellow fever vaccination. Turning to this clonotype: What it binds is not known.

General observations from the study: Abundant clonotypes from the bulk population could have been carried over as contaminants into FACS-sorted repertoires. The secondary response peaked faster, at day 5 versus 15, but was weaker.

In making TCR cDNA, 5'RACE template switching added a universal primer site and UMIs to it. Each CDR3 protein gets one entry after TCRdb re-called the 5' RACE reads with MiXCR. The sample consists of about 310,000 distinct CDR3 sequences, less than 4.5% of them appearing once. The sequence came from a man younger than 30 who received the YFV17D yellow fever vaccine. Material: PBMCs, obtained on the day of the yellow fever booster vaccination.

Here the CDR3 DNA reads TGCAGTGCTAGGTCCGAAAGTTATGGCTACACCTTC. Its translation is CSARSESYGYTF. The genes are TRBV20-1 and TRBJ1-2, with D unresolved. The CDR3 has 12 residues. The V end was cut by 3 bases, the J end by 5 bases, with 10 bases between. Germline V gene lookup returns CDR1 DFQATT and CDR2 SNEGSKA (reference sequence).